The 32 T cell receptor beta chains given below trace back to one sample, sequenced in a study of post-analysis software for immune sequencing data. Study observations and caveats: Controls had lower frequencies than patients of 4 or 5 TRBV segments, which included TRBV5-6, TRBV5-1 and TRBV20-1.

The authors incorporated unique molecular identifiers into the TCR beta cDNA libraries. TCRdb itself ran the PCR reads through MiXCR, one entry per CDR3 protein. The data contain 600,000 to 700,000 distinct CDR3 sequences, over 45% of them seen just once; the ten biggest clones take up 11%. These receptors are not linked to any known antigen. Specimen: blood. These receptors came from a girl aged 2 to 9 with multiple sclerosis.

A few counts support this clonotype. The J gene is TRBJ2-5, the V gene TRBV20-1, with D perhaps TRBD2 (7 bases). The CDR3 loop spans 15 amino acids. Germline lookup yields CDR1 DFQATT and CDR2 SNEGSKA (reference sequence). The ends were cut back, 0 bases at V and 1 base at J, with 12 bases in the middle. CDR3 nucleotide sequence: TGCAGTGCTAGAGATCTTGGGGGGGCCCAAGAGACCCAGTACTTC. Amino acid sequence: CSARDLGGAQETQYF.

The table lists this clonotype with a few counts. The V call is TRBV29-1, the J call TRBJ2-5; possible D gene TRBD1, 6 bases. V was clipped by 8 bases and J by 3 bases, with 10 bases between them. Germline values: CDR1 SQVTM, CDR2 ANQGSEA. The CDR3 is made up of 11 amino acids. CDR3 nucleotide sequence: TGCAGCCCCCGGACAGAAGAGACCCAGTACTTC. Translating gives CSPRTEETQYF. The entire variable domain, with the rest obtained from reference TRBV29-1 and TRBJ2-5, is as follows: SAVISQKPSRDICQRGTSLTIQCQVDSQVTMMFWYRQQPGQSLTLIATANQGSEATYESGFVIDKFPISRPNLTFSTLTVSNMSPEDSSIYLCSPRTEETQYFGPGTRLLVL.

The V call is TRBV6-6, the J call TRBJ2-1; D gene ambiguous. Trimming cost V 8 bases and J 5 bases, with 10 bases left between them. Germline V CDR1 and CDR2: MNHNY, SVGAGI (reference sequence). This CDR3 comprises 12 residues. The chain's CDR3 is CASALVNNEQFF. CDR3 DNA sequence: TGTGCCAGCGCGCTGGTTAACAATGAGCAGTTCTTC.

This clonotype was recorded a few times. The chain links TRBV7-2 to TRBJ2-1; possible D gene TRBD1, 5 bases. The length of the CDR3 is 13 residues. Germline CDR1 SGHTA, CDR2 FQGNSA. The germline V and J ends were trimmed by 6 bases and 9 bases, with 15 bases remaining between them. CDR3 DNA sequence: TGTGCCAGCAGTCTGGACACCCTGGGTGAGCAGTTCTTC. Its translation is CASSLDTLGEQFF.

The chain employs TRBV5-1 and TRBJ2-1; TRBD2 matches 11 bases. V was clipped by 5 bases and J by 0 bases; unmatched bases: 13. Germline V gives CDR1 SGHRS, CDR2 YFSETQ. The CDR3 is made up of 19 amino acids. The CDR3 DNA reads as TGCGCCAGCAGTCCCGGGACTAGCGGATACTGGTCCTCCTACAATGAGCAGTTCTTC. Its translation: CASSPGTSGYWSSYNEQFF.

This clonotype was seen once. J is TRBJ2-1 and V is TRBV29-1; TRBD2 aligns across 7 bases. Germline CDR1 reads SQVTM; CDR2 reads ANQGSEA. V shed 4 bases and J 2 bases; nucleotides not matched to a gene: 11. The CDR3 runs 16 residues. The CDR3 protein is CSVGEVVGGPYNEQFF. CDR3 bases: TGCAGCGTTGGAGAGGTAGTGGGAGGGCCCTACAATGAGCAGTTCTTC.

The chain carries TRBV10-2 and TRBJ2-1, with D hard to call. Germline loops: CDR1 WSHSY, CDR2 SAAADI. The CDR3 has 13 amino acids. V was shortened by 0 bases and J by 7 bases, with 7 bases between the two germline ends. The CDR3 region has the DNA TGCGCCAGCAGTGAGTCCGGTAGGAATGAGCAGTTCTTC. Amino acids: CASSESGRNEQFF.

This clonotype came up a few times. This chain connects TRBV12-3 or TRBV12-4 to TRBJ2-7, with no clear D. The CDR3 is made up of 14 amino acids. The V gene lost 5 bases and the J gene lost 7 bases, with 18 bases spanning the gap. The CDR3: CASSRLNHSWEQYF. The CDR3 region has the DNA TGTGCCAGCAGTAGACTCAACCATTCGTGGGAGCAGTACTTC.

The chain recombines TRBV7-3 with TRBJ2-4; D gene ambiguous. V lost 3 bases and J lost 3, with 6 bases in between. The CDR3 is 13 residues long. Germline V gene lookup returns CDR1 SGHTA and CDR2 FQGTGA. This chain's CDR3 is CASSFGSKNIQYF. For the CDR3, the DNA is TGTGCCAGCAGCTTTGGCAGCAAAAACATTCAGTACTTC.

The table lists this clonotype with a few counts. The chain combines TRBV7-6 with TRBJ2-3; no firm D call. Germline V gene lookup returns CDR1 SGHVS and CDR2 FNYEAQ. This CDR3 is 14 amino acids long. Trimming cost V 5 bases and J 5 bases, with 14 bases left between them. Here the CDR3 reads CASSLMTVEDTQYF. CDR3 nucleotides: TGTGCCAGCAGCCTTATGACGGTCGAAGATACGCAGTATTTT.

The genes are TRBV7-9 and TRBJ2-3; 10 bases map to TRBD1. Germline trimming cut 6 bases from V and 6 bases from J; bases unmatched to any gene: 9. Germline loops: CDR1 SEHNR, CDR2 FQNEAQ (reference sequence). CDR3 length equals 15 residues. The CDR3 protein is CASRGGQGSGDTQYF. DNA of the CDR3: TGTGCCAGCAGGGGGGGACAGGGGAGTGGCGATACGCAGTATTTT.

This rearrangement joins TRBV5-1 to TRBJ2-3; 8 bases are shared with TRBD1. J gave up 3 bases and V 0 bases, and 9 bases lay outside the gene matches. Per germline, CDR1 SGHRS and CDR2 YFSETQ. The CDR3 runs to 17 residues. DNA of the CDR3: TGCGCCAGCAGCTTGGAGTCAGGACAGGGAAGGACAGATACGCAGTATTTT. It translates to CASSLESGQGRTDTQYF.

The table lists this clonotype with a few counts. The chain links TRBV7-9 to TRBJ1-2; D possibly corresponds to TRBD1 (5 bases). Germline V lookup: CDR1 SEHNR, CDR2 FQNEAQ (reference sequence). The CDR3 is 14 residues long. V lost 1 base and J 1 base, leaving 7 bases between the germline ends. The CDR3 region is CASSLGGNNYGYTF. Written as DNA, the CDR3 is TGTGCCAGCAGCTTAGGGGGGAATAACTATGGCTACACCTTC.

The V and J genes are TRBV7-3 and TRBJ2-5; perhaps D is TRBD1 or TRBD2 (6 bases each). This CDR3 has 14 residues. V dropped 5 bases and J dropped 2 bases, with 12 bases sitting between them. Germline lookup yields CDR1 SGHTA and CDR2 FQGTGA. The CDR3 DNA reads TGTGCCAGCAGCCCGGGGGCACGGCAAGAGACCCAGTACTTC. Protein: CASSPGARQETQYF.

The genes are TRBV7-2 and TRBJ2-1; D is unclear. The CDR3 sequence is 11 residues long. V was cut by 7 bases and J by 2 bases, with 3 bases left in between. Germline CDR1 is SGHTA and CDR2 is FQGNSA. The CDR3 coding sequence is TGTGCCAGCAACCCCTACAATGAGCAGTTCTTC. Protein product: CASNPYNEQFF.

The chain recombines TRBV30 with TRBJ2-4; D not certain. Trimming removed 2 bases from V and 6 bases from J, with 5 bases in between. The CDR3 spans 11 residues. Germline V gene sequence: CDR1 GTSNPN, CDR2 SVGIG (reference sequence). CDR3 region: CAWSTSNIQYF. The CDR3 DNA reads as TGTGCCTGGAGTACATCAAACATTCAGTACTTC.

This clonotype occurred once. The V and J genes are TRBV4-3 and TRBJ2-3, with D perhaps TRBD1 (7 bases). CDR1 is LGHNA, CDR2 YSLEER, per germline. Between the trimmed V and J ends, which lost 6 bases and 3 bases, there was a span of 16 bases. The CDR3 has 15 amino acids. CDR3 protein: CASRPGAGGTDTQYF. The CDR3 DNA reads as TGCGCCAGCAGGCCAGGAGCAGGGGGGACAGATACGCAGTATTTT.

As to this clonotype: One end of the junction does not line up with germline, which may come from a read error. The chain couples TRBV3-1 to TRBJ2-3; 8 bases are a match to TRBD2. Germline CDR1 and CDR2: LGHDT and YNNKEL (reference sequence). There are 18 residues in the CDR3. CDR3 coding DNA: TGTGCCAGCAGCCAAGAGCCCCTAGTAGCGGGAAGCACAGATACGCGGTATTTT. Its translation is CASSQEPLVAGSTDTRYF.

This clonotype occurred once. V and J are TRBV6-5 and TRBJ1-1, with 7 bases fitting TRBD1. J lost 7 bases, V lost 6 bases, and 11 bases had no gene match. The CDR3 is 14 residues long. Germline V gene data show CDR1 as MNHEY and CDR2 as SVGAGI. CDR3 loop: CASSYSQGDVEAFF. Here the CDR3 DNA reads TGTGCCAGCAGCTACAGCCAGGGGGACGTTGAAGCTTTCTTT.

This chain connects TRBV12-3 or TRBV12-4 to TRBJ1-2; 9 nucleotides match TRBD1. V gave up 8 bases and J gave up 7 bases; unmatched junction bases: 11. The CDR3 is made up of 14 amino acids. The CDR3 nucleotides read TGTGCCAGCGGAACAGGGGGCGCGTATTCTGGCTACACCTTC. This encodes CASGTGGAYSGYTF.

J is TRBJ2-6 and V is TRBV29-1, with D possibly matching TRBD2 (6 bases). V lost 2 bases and J 0 bases, leaving 20 bases between the germline ends. The germline CDR1 and CDR2 sequences are SQVTM and ANQGSEA. There are 19 residues in the CDR3. CDR3 sequence reads: CSVETGGVGEHSGANVLTF. CDR3 nucleotides: TGCAGCGTTGAAACGGGCGGGGTAGGGGAACACTCTGGGGCCAACGTCCTGACTTTC.

This clonotype was counted between two and nine times. The chain has TRBV5-1 and TRBJ2-1, with 10 nucleotides matching TRBD2. V lost 4 bases and J lost 6; bases outside the gene matches: 7. Germline CDR1 SGHRS, CDR2 YFSETQ. This CDR3 has 15 amino acids. The CDR3 coding sequence is TGCGCCAGCAGCATCGGACTAGCGGCTCTCAATGAGCAGTTCTTC. Amino acid sequence: CASSIGLAALNEQFF.

J is TRBJ1-2 and V is TRBV28; TRBD1 matches 8 bases. The V segment lost 4 bases and the J segment 1 base; nucleotides outside the gene matches: 11. CDR1 MDHEN and CDR2 SYDVKM come from the germline V gene. The CDR3 length is 17 residues. CDR3 loop: CASSSPGQGVDNYGYTF. In DNA form, the CDR3 reads TGTGCCAGCAGTTCCCCCGGACAGGGAGTTGATAACTATGGCTACACCTTC.

In nucleotides, the CDR3 is TGTGCCAGCAGTTACACGTCCCCTAAGACCCAGTACTTC. Translation gives CASSYTSPKTQYF. The chain couples TRBV6-2 or TRBV6-3 to TRBJ2-5, with D unclear. V shed 2 bases and J shed 6 bases, with 10 bases lying between them. Germline values: CDR1 MNHEY, CDR2 SVGEGT. The CDR3 contains 13 residues.

There are a few counts of this clonotype. The rearrangement joins TRBV7-9 to TRBJ2-1; weak D call: TRBD2 (5 bases). In germline, CDR1 is SEHNR, CDR2 FQNEAQ (reference sequence). V was clipped by 5 bases and J by 6 bases, with 11 bases between them. This CDR3 region has 13 residues. The CDR3 protein is CASSALAGNEQFF. The CDR3 DNA reads as TGTGCCAGCAGCGCCTTGGCGGGCAATGAGCAGTTCTTC. Filled out from reference TRBV7-9 and TRBJ2-1, the complete variable domain reads DTGVSQNPRHKITKRGQNVTFRCDPISEHNRLYWYRQTLGQGPEFLTYFQNEAQLEKSRLLSDRFSAERPKGSFSTLEIQRTEQGDSAMYLCASSALAGNEQFFGPGTRLTVL.

The V and J genes are TRBV6-6 and TRBJ2-3, with D perhaps TRBD2 (7 bases). Germline V gene sequence: CDR1 MNHNY, CDR2 SVGAGI (reference sequence). V lost 6 bases and J 3 bases, leaving 19 bases between the germline ends. This CDR3 spans 16 amino acids. As DNA, the CDR3 is TGTGCCAGCAGCCTAGGATGGCGGGGGCGGACAGATACGCAGTATTTT. Protein sequence: CASSLGWRGRTDTQYF.

This chain joins TRBV7-2 and TRBJ2-3; the D gene is possibly TRBD2 (6 bases). Trimming took 2 bases from V and 5 from J, leaving 14 bases between them. Germline assignment: CDR1 SGHTA and CDR2 FQGNSA. This CDR3 is built from 15 residues. The CDR3 here is CASSLLPGVEDTQYF. DNA for the CDR3: TGTGCCAGCAGCTTACTTCCGGGAGTAGAAGATACGCAGTATTTT.

Points on this clonotype: The junction and the germline gene differ at one end; a read error may be behind it. V is TRBV5-1 and J is TRBJ1-6; TRBD1 aligns across 9 bases. Per the germline V gene, CDR1 is SGHRS and CDR2 is YFSETQ. The CDR3 sequence is 15 residues long. CDR3 protein: CASTKETGGDSPRHF. The CDR3 region has the DNA TGCGCCAGCACCAAAGAGACAGGGGGGGATTCACCCCGCCACTTT.

This clonotype occurred a few times. The genes are TRBV29-1 and TRBJ1-3; weak D call: TRBD1 (5 bases). This CDR3 is built from 15 residues. Germline V lookup: CDR1 SQVTM, CDR2 ANQGSEA. Here the CDR3 reads CSVDPTGDSGNTIYF. In DNA form, the CDR3 reads TGCAGTGTCGACCCTACAGGTGACTCTGGAAACACCATATATTTT.

Concerning this clonotype: A read error may account for a junction end that differs from germline. The rearrangement joins TRBV14 to TRBJ2-1, with 10 bases aligning to TRBD1. In germline, CDR1 is SGHDN, CDR2 FVKESK. CDR3 size: 17 residues. The CDR3 reads CTSSHILGQGSNNEQFF. The CDR3 DNA is TGTACCAGCAGCCATATATTGGGACAGGGGTCGAACAATGAGCAGTTCTTC. The full variable domain, in which reference TRBV14 and TRBJ2-1 provide the parts outside the CDR3, is EAGVTQFPSHSVIEKGQTVTLRCDPISGHDNLYWYRRVMGKEIKFLLHFVKESKQDESGMPNNRFLAERTGGTYSTLKVQPAELEDSGVYFCTSSHILGQGSNNEQFFGPGTRLTVL.

The V call is TRBV7-9, the J call TRBJ2-5; 7 positions match TRBD1. This CDR3 spans 15 amino acids. Germline V gene data show CDR1 as SEHNR and CDR2 as FQNEAQ (reference sequence). With V trimmed by 5 bases and J by 5 bases, 11 bases remained unmatched. The CDR3 DNA reads as TGTGCCAGCAGCGCCGCCACAGGGGAGACGGAGACCCAGTACTTC. It translates to CASSAATGETETQYF. The full variable domain, with the rest looked up from reference TRBV7-9 and TRBJ2-5, is DTGVSQNPRHKITKRGQNVTFRCDPISEHNRLYWYRQTLGQGPEFLTYFQNEAQLEKSRLLSDRFSAERPKGSFSTLEIQRTEQGDSAMYLCASSAATGETETQYFGPGTRLLVL.

This chain connects TRBV5-6 to TRBJ2-3; the match to TRBD2 covers 8 bases. The CDR3 spans 17 residues. Per germline, CDR1 SGHDT and CDR2 YYEEEE. V lost 2 bases to trimming and J lost 6 bases; unmatched junction nucleotides: 14. The chain's CDR3 is CASSLFPGGGGLDTQYF. As DNA, the CDR3 is TGTGCCAGCAGCTTATTCCCGGGAGGGGGTGGTCTGGATACGCAGTATTTT.